This T cell receptor beta chain was recovered during a study of blood T cell repertoires in COVID-19. Study as a whole: Samples taken during acute and convalescent COVID-19 were collected in the United States, Italy and Spain.

The CDR3 runs to 16 residues. The V gene's germline CDR1 is LGHNA and CDR2 YSLEER. V lost 2 bases, J lost 6 bases, and 16 bases lay in between. Authors' data handling: Amplification of reference gene primers was used by the study to estimate nucleated cell counts. The method was immunoSEQ multiplex PCR; TCRdb's version includes in-frame clones alone and lacks a portion of them. That table gives V, J and clone size, and the DNA gave D and trimming. The sample consists of around 63,000 clones, approximately 92% of them appearing once. Specimen: peripheral blood. The source of this sequence is a woman in her sixties with COVID-19, enrolled during active disease. This chain connects TRBV4-3 to TRBJ2-2, with D tentatively TRBD2 (6 bases). CDR3 nucleotides: TGCGCCAGCAGCCAATCGGGAGTGAGGTTACCCGGGGAGCTGTTTTTT. Its protein product is CASSQSGVRLPGELFF.